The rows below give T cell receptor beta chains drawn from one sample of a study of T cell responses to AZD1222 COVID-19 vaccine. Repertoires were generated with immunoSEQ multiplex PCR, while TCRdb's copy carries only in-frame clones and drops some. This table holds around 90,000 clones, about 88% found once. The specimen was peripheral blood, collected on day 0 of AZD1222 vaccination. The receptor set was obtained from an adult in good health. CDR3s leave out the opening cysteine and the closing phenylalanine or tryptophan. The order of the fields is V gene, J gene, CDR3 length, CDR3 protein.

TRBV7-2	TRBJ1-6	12	ASRAGDSLSPLH
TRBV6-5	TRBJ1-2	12	ASSYRAPNYGYT
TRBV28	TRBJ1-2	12	ASSLTQPLRGYT
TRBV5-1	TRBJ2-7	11	ASSLAVAGEQY
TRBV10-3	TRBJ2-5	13	AISERRGAQETQY
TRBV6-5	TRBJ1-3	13	ASGDRGLSGNTIY
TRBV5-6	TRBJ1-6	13	ASSLTGPYNSPLH
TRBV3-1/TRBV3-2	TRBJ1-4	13	ASSQDKGSDEKLF
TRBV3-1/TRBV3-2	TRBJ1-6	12	ASSQGTGNSPLH
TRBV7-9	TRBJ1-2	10	ASSLENYGYT
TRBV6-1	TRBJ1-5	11	ASSETLGQGGH